This T cell receptor (beta chain) stems from a study of regulatory T cells in long-lasting Graves disease. Documented time point: persistent/refractory GD, antithyroid drugs over 5 years with positive TRAb. PBMC-derived RNA was used for the TCR library. HTBI primers from iRepertoire and Arm-PCR of CDR3 regions yielded the TCR beta libraries. Per the original data handling: About 62 TRBV and 11 to 15 TRBJ segments were identified across samples. MiXCR, applied by TCRdb to the multiplex PCR reads, yields one record per CDR3 protein. For this entry, the V and J calls and clone size follow TCRdb and not the study's own pipeline. This repertoire shows over 650,000 distinct CDR3 sequences, approximately 31% found once; its top ten account for roughly 46%. This clonotype has only a few counts. CDR3 length: 14 residues. CDR1 DFQATT and CDR2 SNEGSKA come from the germline V gene (reference sequence). J gave up 6 bases and V 3 bases, and 8 bases lay outside the gene matches.

The chain joins TRBV20-1 to TRBJ2-1; 7 bases map to TRBD2. The receptor's source is a female donor with Graves disease. Sequenced material: peripheral blood mononuclear cells (PBMCs), taken when the disease was refractory, from a patient treated with antithyroid drugs. The CDR3 here is CSASISGASNEQFF. In DNA form, the CDR3 reads TGCAGTGCTAGTATAAGCGGGGCTTCCAATGAGCAGTTCTTC.